What follows are 30 T cell receptor beta chains derived from one specimen sequenced in a study of cytomegalovirus exposure and HLA in healthy donors. 60 Vbeta and 13 Jbeta primers were used in PCR. The assay was immunoSEQ multiplex PCR, and TCRdb's table has in-frame clones only and misses some. In the table there are approximately 90,000 clones, roughly 71% of which are singletons. The sequenced sample was PBMCs. The receptor set was obtained from a woman between 35 and 50 years old in good health and CMV-seronegative.

This chain connects TRBV5-6 to TRBJ1-1; 7 bases map to TRBD1. V lost 4 bases and J lost 1; bases outside the gene matches: 13. This CDR3 is 17 amino acids long. Germline V CDR1 and CDR2: SGHDT, YYEEEE. The CDR3 nucleotides are TGTGCCAGCAGCGGTTCGACAGGGACGACGCCGAACACTGAAGCTTTCTTT. This encodes CASSGSTGTTPNTEAFF.

The table lists this clone with a few counts. The rearrangement uses TRBV7-8 and TRBJ1-3; 8 bases map to TRBD1. J lost 0 bases, V lost 1 base, and 2 bases had no gene match. Germline V lookup: CDR1 SGHVS, CDR2 FQNEAQ. This CDR3 region has 16 residues. As DNA, the CDR3 is TGTGCCAGCAGCTTAGGGACAGGGCACTCTGGAAACACCATATATTTT. Translation gives CASSLGTGHSGNTIYF.

The chain is built from TRBV15 and TRBJ2-2, with D possibly TRBD2 on 6 matching bases. V lost 2 bases and J lost 8, with 15 bases in between. The CDR3 is made up of 15 amino acids. The germline V gene has CDR1 LNHNV and CDR2 YYDKDF (reference sequence). This CDR3 reads CATSRQGPGGGELFF. As DNA, the CDR3 is TGTGCCACCAGCAGACAGGGACCCGGAGGGGGGGAGCTGTTTTTT.

The rearrangement uses TRBV5-6 and TRBJ1-4; maybe TRBD1 (5 bases). This CDR3 region has 13 residues. Germline V gene data show CDR1 as SGHDT and CDR2 as YYEEEE. The V gene lost 3 bases and the J gene lost 5 bases, with 8 bases spanning the gap. The CDR3 protein is CASSSRQNEKLFF. CDR3 sequence (DNA): TGTGCCAGCAGCTCCCGACAGAATGAAAAACTGTTTTTT.

This clone was picked up a small number of times. The V gene is TRBV25-1, the J gene TRBJ1-5; 7 bases map to TRBD1. The length of the CDR3 is 13 residues. In germline, CDR1 is MGHDK, CDR2 SYGVNS. After removal of 4 bases from V and 4 bases from J, the junction contained 1 base not matched to a gene. The CDR3 sequence is CASSATGNQPQHF. The CDR3 DNA sequence: TGTGCCAGCAGTGCGACAGGGAATCAGCCCCAGCATTTT. Combining the CDR3 with reference TRBV25-1 and TRBJ1-5 gives the whole variable domain EADIYQTPRYLVIGTGKKITLECSQTMGHDKMYWYQQDPGMELHLIHYSYGVNSTEKGDLSSESTVSRIRTEHFPLTLESARPSHTSQYLCASSATGNQPQHFGDGTRLSIL.

The chain combines TRBV7-3 with TRBJ2-5; 10 positions agree with TRBD2. Trimming at V came to 5 bases and at J to 4 bases, leaving 7 bases not matched to a gene. Germline V CDR1 and CDR2: SGHTA, FQGTGA. CDR3 length: 15 residues. The DNA of the CDR3 is TGTGCCAGCAGCGCTGAGCGGGGGGGCGTAGAGACCCAGTACTTC. Protein sequence: CASSAERGGVETQYF.

The chain is built from TRBV30 and TRBJ1-2; D might be TRBD1 (5 bases). Germline V CDR1 and CDR2: GTSNPN, SVGIG (reference sequence). V was cut by 1 base and J by 4 bases, with 16 bases left in between. This CDR3 is 15 amino acids long. In nucleotides, the CDR3 is TGTGCCTGGAGTGCCGGGAGGGGTTTAGGCTATGGCTACACCTTC. This translates into CAWSAGRGLGYGYTF. The full variable domain, in which reference TRBV30 and TRBJ1-2 provide the parts outside the CDR3, is SQTIHQWPATLVQPVGSPLSLECTVEGTSNPNLYWYRQAAGRGLQLLFYSVGIGQISSEVPQNLSASRPQDRQFILSSKKLLLSDSGFYLCAWSAGRGLGYGYTFGSGTRLTVV.

The V call is TRBV4-1, the J call TRBJ1-6, with D possibly matching TRBD1 (5 bases). Between the trimmed V and J ends, which lost 7 bases and 8 bases, there was a span of 15 bases. CDR1 and CDR2 from the germline V gene are MGHRA and YSYEKL. The CDR3 covers 14 residues. For the CDR3, the DNA is TGCGCCAGCACCGGCGGGGACTGGGATTCACCCCTCCACTTT. This encodes CASTGGDWDSPLHF.

The chain carries TRBV5-1 and TRBJ1-2, with TRBD1 matching over 7 bases. The CDR3 sequence is 13 residues long. Germline lookup yields CDR1 SGHRS and CDR2 YFSETQ. V was clipped by 7 bases and J by 2 bases; unmatched bases: 5. CDR3 sequence reads: CASGTAENYGYTF. CDR3 nucleotides: TGCGCCAGCGGGACAGCTGAAAACTATGGCTACACCTTC.

The gene calls are TRBV19 and TRBJ1-2, with D perhaps TRBD1 (5 bases). Germline V gene lookup returns CDR1 LNHDA and CDR2 SQIVND (reference sequence). The CDR3 runs to 15 residues. Trimming pared 10 bases from V and 4 bases from J, leaving 22 bases between. This CDR3 is CATKKASRDAYGYTF. CDR3 in DNA: TGTGCCACAAAAAAAGCCTCCAGGGATGCCTATGGCTACACCTTC.

The chain combines TRBV30 with TRBJ2-5; 8 positions match TRBD1. The J call could be wrong; TRBJ2-7 is a better fit for the DNA end. Germline lookup yields CDR1 GTSNPN and CDR2 SVGIG (reference sequence). The CDR3 extends over 14 amino acids. The CDR3 DNA sequence: TGTGCCTGGAGCACTTGGACAGGGTCCTACGAGCAGTACTTC. It yields the protein CAWSTWTGSYEQYF.

The V call is TRBV7-2, the J call TRBJ2-1; the match to TRBD2 covers 8 bases. The length of the CDR3 is 16 residues. V gave up 2 bases and J gave up 1 base; unmatched junction bases: 4. Germline CDR1 reads SGHTA; CDR2 reads FQGNSA. The CDR3 region is CASSLWPGGSYNEQFF. The CDR3 nucleotides are TGTGCCAGCAGCTTATGGCCGGGAGGGTCCTACAATGAGCAGTTCTTC.

This clone occurred once. The genes are TRBV28 and TRBJ1-1; D is perhaps TRBD1 (6 bases). Germline loops: CDR1 MDHEN, CDR2 SYDVKM. V lost 7 bases and J lost 3, with 9 bases in between. The CDR3 contains 12 residues. The CDR3 nucleotides read TGTGCCAGCAATTCAGGGGACACTGAAGCTTTCTTT. Amino acid sequence: CASNSGDTEAFF.

The sample holds a few counts of this clone. The CDR3 coding sequence is TGCGCCAGCAGCCAGGGACAGATCAATGAAAAACTGTTTTTT. Protein: CASSQGQINEKLFF. The chain is built from TRBV4-3 and TRBJ1-4, with 7 bases that match TRBD1. The CDR3 totals 14 residues. The germline V gene has CDR1 LGHNA and CDR2 YSLEER. J gave up 5 bases and V 3 bases, and 3 bases lay outside the gene matches.

The chain recombines TRBV28 with TRBJ1-1; D might be TRBD1 (6 bases). This CDR3 is 13 amino acids long. Germline CDR1 MDHEN, CDR2 SYDVKM. V dropped 4 bases and J dropped 5 bases, with 11 bases sitting between them. CDR3 bases: TGTGCCAGCAGTTCCGCCACAGGGACTGAAGCTTTCTTT. This codes for CASSSATGTEAFF.

The chain carries TRBV5-1 and TRBJ2-1, with 9 bases matching TRBD2. The CDR3 loop spans 14 amino acids. V shed 0 bases and J 9 bases; nucleotides not matched to a gene: 4. Germline CDR1 SGHRS, CDR2 YFSETQ. The CDR3 sequence is CASSLALAGIEQFF. The CDR3, as DNA: TGCGCCAGCAGCTTGGCTCTAGCGGGGATTGAGCAGTTCTTC.

This rearrangement joins TRBV5-6 to TRBJ2-5; D is perhaps TRBD2 (6 bases). Per germline, CDR1 SGHDT and CDR2 YYEEEE. The CDR3 runs to 13 residues. V was cut by 6 bases and J by 3 bases, with 12 bases left in between. The CDR3 DNA follows: TGTGCCAGCACCATGTGGAGGGAAGAGACCCAGTACTTC. Its protein is CASTMWREETQYF.

The chain couples TRBV6-1 to TRBJ2-1; maybe TRBD2 (5 bases). This CDR3 contains 14 residues. V shed 6 bases and J shed 6 bases, with 15 bases lying between them. In germline, CDR1 is MNHNS, CDR2 SASEGT. The CDR3 reads CASRVGRISNEQFF. For the CDR3, the DNA is TGTGCCAGCAGGGTAGGGAGAATATCCAATGAGCAGTTCTTC.

The V call is TRBV2, the J call TRBJ2-2; D is unresolved. The CDR3 loop spans 13 amino acids. The ends were cut back, 5 bases at V and 4 bases at J, with 8 bases in the middle. Germline V CDR1 and CDR2: SNHLY, FYNNEI. The CDR3 is CASSSVGTGELFF. CDR3 bases: TGTGCCAGCAGTAGTGTCGGCACCGGGGAGCTGTTTTTT.

V usage is TRBV7-9 and J usage is TRBJ1-1, with 10 positions matching TRBD1. Germline values: CDR1 SEHNR, CDR2 FQNEAQ (reference sequence). The CDR3 consists of 14 residues. With 5 bases clipped from V and 4 bases from J, the junction kept 4 bases outside the gene matches. The CDR3 nucleotides read TGTGCCAGCAGCCCGGGACAGGGGCTCACTGAAGCTTTCTTT. Residues: CASSPGQGLTEAFF. The variable domain in full, with the rest retrieved from reference TRBV7-9 and TRBJ1-1, is DTGVSQNPRHKITKRGQNVTFRCDPISEHNRLYWYRQTLGQGPEFLTYFQNEAQLEKSRLLSDRFSAERPKGSFSTLEIQRTEQGDSAMYLCASSPGQGLTEAFFGQGTRLTVV.

The chain recombines TRBV10-2 with TRBJ2-1; 11 bases fit TRBD2. Germline CDR1 reads WSHSY; CDR2 reads SAAADI. V shed 3 bases and J 10 bases; nucleotides not matched to a gene: 11. CDR3 length equals 16 residues. CDR3: CASSDLAGGFLWEQFF. Here the CDR3 DNA reads TGCGCCAGCAGTGATCTAGCGGGGGGCTTCTTATGGGAGCAGTTCTTC.

This chain joins TRBV14 and TRBJ2-1, with 9 positions matching TRBD2. Germline CDR1 reads SGHDN; CDR2 reads FVKESK. The CDR3 is 16 amino acids. Germline trimming cut 2 bases from V and 4 bases from J; bases unmatched to any gene: 6. The CDR3 bases are TGTGCCAGCAGCCAAAGAGCGGGGGGACTATACAATGAGCAGTTCTTC. It codes for CASSQRAGGLYNEQFF.

V usage is TRBV9 and J usage is TRBJ1-5; tentatively, D is TRBD1 (5 bases). Looked up from germline, CDR1 is SGDLS and CDR2 is YYNGEE. The CDR3 spans 15 residues. The V end was cut by 0 bases, the J end by 0 bases, with 7 bases between. As DNA, the CDR3 is TGTGCCAGCAGCGTAGCGGGGGATAGCAATCAGCCCCAGCATTTT. Protein sequence: CASSVAGDSNQPQHF.

As for this clone: A read error is likely, as this CDR3 ends without the conserved phenylalanine or tryptophan. The genes are TRBV6-1 and TRBJ1-1, with TRBD1 matching 8 bases. Germline V CDR1 and CDR2: MNHNS, SASEGT. The CDR3 runs to 15 residues. V shed 6 bases, J shed 1 base, and the junction held 7 bases outside the gene matches. The CDR3 spells CASSGWTGSNTEAFV. CDR3 DNA sequence: TGTGCCAGCAGCGGTTGGACAGGGTCGAACACTGAAGCTTTCGTT.

V is TRBV19 and J is TRBJ2-3; D is uncertain. The V end was cut by 3 bases, the J end by 4 bases, with 5 bases between. Per germline, CDR1 LNHDA and CDR2 SQIVND (reference sequence). This CDR3 region has 12 residues. The CDR3 DNA is TGTGCCAGTAGTATGGCCCCAGATACGCAGTATTTT. It specifies CASSMAPDTQYF.

The chain combines TRBV5-6 with TRBJ1-2; no reliable D call. The germline gives CDR1 SGHDT, CDR2 YYEEEE. The CDR3 runs 11 residues. The V and J ends lost 4 bases and 8 bases respectively, with 9 bases between them. CDR3 bases: TGTGCCAGCAGCCTATCAGCGGGCTACACCTTC. This gives the protein CASSLSAGYTF.

The rearrangement links TRBV2 to TRBJ1-5; D might be TRBD1 (5 bases). The V end lost 7 bases, the J end lost 2 bases, and 15 bases lay between the germline ends. The germline CDR1 and CDR2 sequences are SNHLY and FYNNEI. The CDR3 is 15 amino acids. The CDR3 spells CASTRQYRGNQPQHF. The DNA of the CDR3 is TGTGCCAGCACCCGACAGTATAGGGGCAATCAGCCCCAGCATTTT.

CDR3 nucleotides: TGTGCCAGCTCGCCCGTCCCAAAGGGGCTCTATGGCTACACCTTC. This sequence encodes CASSPVPKGLYGYTF. This sequence joins TRBV18 and TRBJ1-2; D may be TRBD1 (5 bases). The CDR3 has 15 amino acids. The V gene lost 6 bases and the J gene lost 4 bases, with 18 bases spanning the gap. CDR1 is KGHSH and CDR2 is LQKENI in the germline V gene.

V is TRBV5-1 and J is TRBJ1-1, with D possibly matching TRBD1 (5 bases). This CDR3 region has 17 residues. The V gene's germline CDR1 is SGHRS and CDR2 YFSETQ. The V end lost 5 bases, the J end lost 6 bases, and 26 bases lay between the germline ends. This CDR3 reads CASRLQTGVTTISEAFF. The DNA for the CDR3 is TGCGCCAGCAGGTTACAAACAGGAGTTACAACCATTTCTGAAGCTTTCTTT.

The CDR3 reads CASATGTGTYGYTF. The CDR3 DNA is TGTGCCAGCGCAACCGGGACAGGCACTTATGGCTACACCTTC. The chain is built from TRBV27 and TRBJ1-2; 8 bases match TRBD1. The CDR3 contains 14 residues. Trimming at V came to 8 bases and at J to 5 bases, leaving 10 bases not matched to a gene. Germline CDR1 MNHEY, CDR2 SMNVEV (reference sequence).